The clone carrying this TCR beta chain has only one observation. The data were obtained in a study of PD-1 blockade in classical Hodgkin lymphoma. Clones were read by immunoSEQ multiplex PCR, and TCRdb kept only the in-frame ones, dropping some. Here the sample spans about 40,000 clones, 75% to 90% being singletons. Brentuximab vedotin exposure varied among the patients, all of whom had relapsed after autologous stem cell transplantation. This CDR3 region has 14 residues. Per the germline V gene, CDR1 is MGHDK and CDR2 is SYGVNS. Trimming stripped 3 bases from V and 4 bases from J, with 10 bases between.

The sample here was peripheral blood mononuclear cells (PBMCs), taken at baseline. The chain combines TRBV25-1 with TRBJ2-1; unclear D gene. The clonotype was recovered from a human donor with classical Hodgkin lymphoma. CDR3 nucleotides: TGTGCCAGCAGTGATAGGGTAGGTTACAATGAGCAGTTCTTC. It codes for CASSDRVGYNEQFF.